The 9 T cell receptor beta chains reported below all come from one sample, sequenced in a study of T-cell memory formation after mild COVID-19. Using its own MiXCR run on the 5' RACE reads, TCRdb lists one record per CDR3 protein. Here the sample spans approximately 28,000 distinct CDR3 sequences, more than 10% being singletons. Source material: PBMCs or a T cell subset sorted from them (not recorded which). These receptors were taken from an adult woman who had mild COVID-19 (a few samples of this study predate the infection). Cell type and time point are not known.

This clonotype was detected many times. The chain is built from TRBV6-4 and TRBJ2-2; TRBD2 matches 7 bases. The CDR3 spans 18 residues. Germline trimming cut 4 bases from V and 3 bases from J; bases unmatched to any gene: 14. Germline V CDR1 and CDR2: MRHNA, SNTAGT. Here the CDR3 DNA reads TGTGCCAGCAGTGCTGTTGTGCCTAGCGGTGGCTACACCGGGGAGCTGTTTTTT. The encoded protein is CASSAVVPSGGYTGELFF.

This clonotype was seen at least ten times. This sequence joins TRBV20-1 and TRBJ1-1; 7 bases align to TRBD1. Germline lookup yields CDR1 DFQATT and CDR2 SNEGSKA (reference sequence). V trimming: 4 bases; J trimming: 4 bases; junction bases outside the gene matches: 3. CDR3 size: 12 residues. CDR3 sequence (DNA): TGCAGTGCTAACGACAGGGTCACTGAAGCTTTCTTT. Its protein product is CSANDRVTEAFF.

This clonotype was recorded at least ten times. This chain links TRBV9 with TRBJ2-7; 8 bases line up with TRBD2. V dropped 4 bases and J dropped 4; count of bases not matched to a gene: 13. CDR3 length: 16 residues. Germline values: CDR1 SGDLS, CDR2 YYNGEE. The CDR3 DNA follows: TGTGCCAGCAGCCCCACTCCGGGACTAGATAATTACGAGCAGTACTTC. Its protein is CASSPTPGLDNYEQYF.

This clonotype occurred many times. The rearrangement joins TRBV5-6 to TRBJ2-4; D uncertain. The V gene lost 3 bases and the J gene lost 2 bases, with 12 bases spanning the gap. The CDR3 runs 15 residues. The germline V gene has CDR1 SGHDT and CDR2 YYEEEE. The CDR3 spells CASSSWQRTKNIQYF. In nucleotides, the CDR3 is TGTGCCAGCAGCTCCTGGCAGAGGACCAAAAACATTCAGTACTTC.

This clonotype was observed at least ten times. The J gene is TRBJ1-6, the V gene TRBV3-1; maybe TRBD1 (6 bases). CDR1 LGHDT and CDR2 YNNKEL come from the germline V gene (reference sequence). The CDR3 contains 17 residues. V lost 1 base, J lost 7 bases, and 17 bases lay in between. The CDR3 region is CASSQVGGASWNSPLHF. DNA for the CDR3: TGTGCCAGCAGCCAAGTGGGGGGCGCGTCTTGGAATTCACCCCTCCACTTT.

Ten or more counts support this clonotype. The chain combines TRBV9 with TRBJ2-3, with D possibly being TRBD2 (5 bases). The CDR3 consists of 13 residues. Germline-derived CDR1 and CDR2 are SGDLS and YYNGEE. Trimming pared 8 bases from V and 4 bases from J, leaving 14 bases between. The CDR3 DNA reads as TGTGCCAGTACCCAAGGAGGCCCAGATACGCAGTATTTT. Its translation: CASTQGGPDTQYF.

The chain joins TRBV5-1 to TRBJ2-2, with TRBD1 identical over 8 bases. CDR1 is SGHRS and CDR2 is YFSETQ in the germline V gene. The length of the CDR3 is 14 residues. Trimming cost V 4 bases and J 1 base; bases outside gene matches: 0. DNA for the CDR3: TGCGCCAGCAGCGGGACAGGGAACACCGGGGAGCTGTTTTTT. This gives the protein CASSGTGNTGELFF.

The CDR3 DNA reads as TGTGCCAGCAGCCACGACACCTACGTAGAGACCCAGTACTTC. Protein: CASSHDTYVETQYF. The chain links TRBV3-1 to TRBJ2-5; D gene ambiguous. Germline values: CDR1 LGHDT, CDR2 YNNKEL (reference sequence). The CDR3 loop spans 14 amino acids. V was trimmed by 3 bases and J by 4 bases, leaving 12 bases between them.

This clonotype has a count of ten or more. V usage is TRBV20-1 and J usage is TRBJ1-5; D gene unclear. CDR1 and CDR2 from the germline V gene are DFQATT and SNEGSKA (reference sequence). CDR3 length: 15 amino acids. The V end lost 5 bases, the J end lost 5 bases, and 19 bases lay between the germline ends. The CDR3 region has the DNA TGCAGTGCTGCGGAACCCCTAGGACGGTATCAGCCCCAGCATTTT. It yields the protein CSAAEPLGRYQPQHF.